Each of the 8 T cell receptor beta chains below was sequenced from the same sample in a study of identical twins. TCRdb reanalysed the 5' RACE reads using MiXCR and keeps one entry per CDR3 protein. The sample records approximately 670,000 distinct CDR3 sequences, 6% to 6.5% being singletons. What was sequenced was naive T cells sorted from blood. These receptors were obtained from a man in his late teens or twenties in good health.

V usage is TRBV7-8 and J usage is TRBJ1-4; 10 bases agree with TRBD1. This CDR3 spans 16 amino acids. V gave up 4 bases and J gave up 6 bases; unmatched junction bases: 8. Germline loops: CDR1 SGHVS, CDR2 FQNEAQ. The CDR3 nucleotides read TGTGCCAGCAGCTACCCTAGACAGGGGGCTGATGAAAAACTGTTTTTT. This translates into CASSYPRQGADEKLFF.

The chain is built from TRBV3-1 and TRBJ1-4; 8 nucleotides line up with TRBD1. Germline CDR1 is LGHDT and CDR2 is YNNKEL (reference sequence). After removal of 4 bases from V and 4 bases from J, the junction contained 5 bases not matched to a gene. The CDR3 is 15 amino acids. The CDR3 here is CASSLRGLDNEKLFF. CDR3 nucleotides: TGTGCCAGCAGCCTCAGGGGGCTTGATAATGAAAAACTGTTTTTT. Based on the CDR3 plus reference TRBV3-1 and TRBJ1-4, the full variable domain is DTAVSQTPKYLVTQMGNDKSIKCEQNLGHDTMYWYKQDSKKFLKIMFSYNNKELIINETVPNRFSPKSPDKAHLNLHINSLELGDSAVYFCASSLRGLDNEKLFFGSGTQLSVL.

This clonotype was counted many times. The chain links TRBV12-3 or TRBV12-4 to TRBJ2-1, with unresolved D. With 6 bases removed from V and 6 bases from J, the gap between germline ends came to 9 bases. The CDR3 contains 12 residues. The CDR3 protein is CASRTPGNEQFF. CDR3 coding DNA: TGTGCCAGCAGAACCCCCGGCAATGAGCAGTTCTTC.

This clonotype was picked up a small number of times. The gene calls are TRBV6-2 or TRBV6-3 and TRBJ1-1; a possible D gene is TRBD1 (6 bases). Germline values: CDR1 MNHEY, CDR2 SVGEGT. Trimming took 2 bases from V and 6 from J, leaving 16 bases between them. This CDR3 is built from 15 residues. CDR3 bases: TGTGCCAGCAGTTACGTACAGGGTCATCTCTCTGAAGCTTTCTTT. Protein product: CASSYVQGHLSEAFF.

The chain combines TRBV3-1 with TRBJ2-7, with D uncertain. The germline V and J ends were trimmed by 0 bases and 2 bases, with 11 bases remaining between them. The CDR3 runs to 15 residues. Germline CDR1 reads LGHDT; CDR2 reads YNNKEL (reference sequence). This CDR3 reads CASSQEAGVAYEQYF. Here the CDR3 DNA reads TGTGCCAGCAGCCAAGAAGCTGGGGTTGCCTACGAGCAGTACTTC.

There are many counts of this clonotype. The chain uses TRBV27 and TRBJ2-5, with 9 nucleotides matching TRBD1. Trimming took 0 bases from V and 2 from J; bases not matched to a gene: 4. Germline V lookup: CDR1 MNHEY, CDR2 SMNVEV (reference sequence). The CDR3 length is 16 residues. The CDR3 nucleotides read TGTGCCAGCAGTTTATCCAGGACAGGGGTACAAGAGACCCAGTACTTC. This translates into CASSLSRTGVQETQYF.

This clonotype was counted a few times. V gene TRBV20-1 combines with J gene TRBJ2-2, with TRBD2 matching over 16 bases. The CDR3 has 21 residues. CDR1 DFQATT and CDR2 SNEGSKA come from the germline V gene (reference sequence). With V trimmed by 5 bases and J by 0 bases, 15 bases remained unmatched. The CDR3 coding sequence is TGCAGTGCTTCCCGTGATTTGGGACTAGCGGGAGGGATATCGAACACCGGGGAGCTGTTTTTT. Encoded protein: CSASRDLGLAGGISNTGELFF.

This clonotype was seen repeatedly, ten times or more. The chain has TRBV12-3 or TRBV12-4 and TRBJ2-1, with 9 bases fitting TRBD2. The CDR3 extends over 18 amino acids. The V segment lost 2 bases and the J segment 3 bases; nucleotides outside the gene matches: 11. The CDR3 loop reads CASSLSRAGGGLYNEQFF. The CDR3 nucleotides are TGTGCCAGCAGTTTATCTCGGGCGGGAGGGGGCCTCTACAATGAGCAGTTCTTC.